Following are 20 T cell receptor beta chains from one sample sequenced in a study of regulatory T cells in long-lasting Graves disease. Time point: persistent/refractory GD, antithyroid drugs over 5 years with positive TRAb. PBMCs were the source of the RNA used for TCR sequencing. According to the study, TCR beta libraries were built with iRepertoire HTBI primers and CDR3-region Arm-PCR. TCRdb re-called the multiplex PCR reads through MiXCR, storing one row per CDR3 protein. The sample consists of about 400,000 distinct CDR3 sequences, roughly 20% of them appearing once. This specimen was peripheral blood mononuclear cells (PBMCs), taken when the disease was refractory, from a patient treated with antithyroid drugs. These TCRs come from a female donor with Graves disease.

This sequence joins TRBV7-3 and TRBJ2-2, with 9 bases matching TRBD2. With 5 bases clipped from V and 4 bases from J, the junction kept 5 bases outside the gene matches. In germline, CDR1 is SGHTA, CDR2 FQGTGA. CDR3 length equals 15 residues. The CDR3 DNA sequence: TGTGCCAGCAGCCCCCGGCGGGGGGGCACCGGGGAGCTGTTTTTT. Protein: CASSPRRGGTGELFF.

This clonotype occurred many times. V is TRBV30 and J is TRBJ1-5; no firm D call. Trimming pared 2 bases from V and 2 bases from J, leaving 7 bases between. Germline V gives CDR1 GTSNPN, CDR2 SVGIG (reference sequence). CDR3 length equals 13 residues. The CDR3 reads CAWSMRGNQPQHF. In DNA form, the CDR3 reads TGTGCCTGGAGTATGAGGGGCAATCAGCCCCAGCATTTT. The variable domain in full, with the rest retrieved from reference TRBV30 and TRBJ1-5, is SQTIHQWPATLVQPVGSPLSLECTVEGTSNPNLYWYRQAAGRGLQLLFYSVGIGQISSEVPQNLSASRPQDRQFILSSKKLLLSDSGFYLCAWSMRGNQPQHFGDGTRLSIL.

This clonotype was seen a handful of times. The gene calls are TRBV7-2 and TRBJ2-5; D is perhaps TRBD1 or TRBD2 (7 bases each). The CDR3 runs 14 residues. Germline V gene data show CDR1 as SGHTA and CDR2 as FQGNSA. Trimming pared 4 bases from V and 4 bases from J, leaving 13 bases between. As DNA, the CDR3 is TGTGCCAGCAGCTCGATCAGGGGGGGAGAGACCCAGTACTTC. Protein product: CASSSIRGGETQYF.

This clonotype was detected ten times or more. The chain combines TRBV19 with TRBJ1-5, with 7 positions matching TRBD1. This CDR3 has 14 amino acids. Losses at the gene ends were 9 bases for V and 2 bases for J; bases not matched to a gene: 7. CDR1 and CDR2 (germline): LNHDA, SQIVND (reference sequence). This CDR3 reads CASSRTGRNQPQHF. The CDR3 DNA reads as TGTGCCAGCAGTCGGACAGGCCGCAATCAGCCCCAGCATTTT.

This chain uses TRBV24-1 with TRBJ2-6; D call uncertain. Germline loops: CDR1 KGHDR, CDR2 SFDVKD. Trimming left V 2 bases short and J 0 bases short, with 1 base between. CDR3 length: 14 amino acids. In DNA, the CDR3 is TGTGCCACCAGTGATTCCTCTGGGGCCAACGTCCTGACTTTC. Amino acid sequence: CATSDSSGANVLTF.

Ten or more counts support this clonotype. The chain is built from TRBV28 and TRBJ1-2; D is ambiguous. Per germline, CDR1 MDHEN and CDR2 SYDVKM. The CDR3 has 15 amino acids. Trimming removed 6 bases from V and 4 bases from J, with 18 bases in between. The CDR3 nucleotides read TGTGCCAGCAGCCGCGGGGTGGGGATCCCCTATGGCTACACCTTC. This encodes CASSRGVGIPYGYTF.

This clonotype was counted ten times or more. The chain recombines TRBV12-3 or TRBV12-4 with TRBJ2-7; D gene ambiguous. The CDR3 has 13 amino acids. Trimming removed 5 bases from V and 2 bases from J, with 10 bases in between. In DNA, the CDR3 is TGTGCCAGCAGTCCCATTGGGGCCTACGAGCAGTACTTC. This codes for CASSPIGAYEQYF.

This clonotype has ten or more counts. This chain connects TRBV27 to TRBJ2-7, with D hard to call. V was clipped by 6 bases and J by 1 base, with 13 bases between them. The CDR3 covers 14 residues. Germline loops: CDR1 MNHEY, CDR2 SMNVEV (reference sequence). CDR3 sequence: CASRNSEISYEQYF. CDR3 sequence (DNA): TGTGCCAGCAGGAATAGTGAGATTTCCTACGAGCAGTACTTC.

In its sample, this clonotype was seen a few times. V usage is TRBV25-1 and J usage is TRBJ2-3; D perhaps matches TRBD1 (6 bases). CDR1 MGHDK and CDR2 SYGVNS come from the germline V gene. The ends were cut back, 10 bases at V and 6 bases at J, with 11 bases in the middle. This CDR3 has 11 amino acids. CDR3 region: CATRQGDTQYF. In nucleotides, the CDR3 is TGTGCCACACGTCAGGGGGATACGCAGTATTTT.

As regards this clonotype: The junction and the germline gene differ at one end; a read error may be behind it. The chain is built from TRBV4-3 and TRBJ1-5, with D uncertain. Germline-derived CDR1 and CDR2 are LGHNA and YSLEER. The CDR3 totals 16 residues. The CDR3 nucleotides read TGCGCCAGCAGCCAAGATCTTTCCGGCAGCCTAGGGCCCCAGCGTTTT. Translated, it gives CASSQDLSGSLGPQRF.

V usage is TRBV29-1 and J usage is TRBJ2-7, with 10 bases identical to TRBD1. The V gene end was trimmed by 7 bases and the J gene end by 4 bases; junction bases not matched to a gene: 7. The CDR3 spans 13 residues. CDR1 and CDR2 (germline): SQVTM, ANQGSEA. CDR3 coding DNA: TGCAGCGCCCGACAGGGGGCCTCGTACGAGCAGTACTTC. It translates to CSARQGASYEQYF.

The V gene is TRBV30, the J gene TRBJ1-6, with 10 bases identical to TRBD1. This CDR3 is built from 14 residues. The germline V gene has CDR1 GTSNPN and CDR2 SVGIG (reference sequence). Unmatched junction bases numbered 5, after V lost 6 bases and J lost 6 bases. The CDR3 nucleotides read TGTGCCTGCATCCGGGACAGGGGTAATTCACCCCTCCACTTT. Residues: CACIRDRGNSPLHF.

The chain links TRBV25-1 to TRBJ2-7, with D perhaps matching TRBD1 or TRBD2 (6 bases each). The CDR3 totals 12 residues. Trimming shortened V by 6 bases and J by 10 bases, and 16 bases separated the two germline ends. Germline values: CDR1 MGHDK, CDR2 SYGVNS. The DNA of the CDR3 is TGTGCCAGCAGCTCAGAGGGGGGTGCACAGTACTTC. Translating gives CASSSEGGAQYF.

V is TRBV19 and J is TRBJ1-5; TRBD1 matches at 9 bases. V gave up 5 bases and J gave up 0 bases; unmatched junction bases: 14. The CDR3 contains 19 residues. The germline gives CDR1 LNHDA, CDR2 SQIVND (reference sequence). DNA for the CDR3: TGTGCCAGTAGTCATGGCCGGGACAGGGACCTATATAGCAATCAGCCCCAGCATTTT. Translating gives CASSHGRDRDLYSNQPQHF.

This clonotype was detected only a few times. V and J are TRBV20-1 and TRBJ2-7; 9 nucleotides match TRBD1. This CDR3 has 13 amino acids. V lost 5 bases and J lost 11; bases outside the gene matches: 13. Germline CDR1 and CDR2: DFQATT and SNEGSKA (reference sequence). CDR3 sequence: CSAAGTGPLREYF. Written as DNA, the CDR3 is TGCAGTGCTGCCGGGACAGGGCCCCTCCGGGAGTACTTC.

In this sample, this clonotype turned up many times. V usage is TRBV18 and J usage is TRBJ2-5, with TRBD1 matching over 7 bases. The CDR3 consists of 18 residues. Per germline, CDR1 KGHSH and CDR2 LQKENI. The junction had 11 bases not matched to a gene; V was cut back by 0 bases and J by 1 base. The CDR3 DNA reads TGTGCCAGCTCACCACCCCTCGACAGGGAATGGGGCCAAGAGACCCAGTACTTC. Translation: CASSPPLDREWGQETQYF.

This clonotype was seen a few times. This chain uses TRBV30 with TRBJ2-5, with 8 bases matching TRBD2. J lost 5 bases, V lost 2 bases, and 10 bases had no gene match. Germline CDR1 and CDR2: GTSNPN and SVGIG (reference sequence). CDR3 length equals 15 residues. CDR3 loop: CAWSFREGLLETQYF. CDR3 nucleotides: TGTGCCTGGAGTTTCCGGGAGGGCCTTCTTGAGACCCAGTACTTC.

This clonotype was picked up one time. As the CDR3 is not closed by the conserved phenylalanine or tryptophan, this likely results from a read error. V is TRBV29-1 and J is TRBJ2-5; 8 positions match TRBD1. After removal of 8 bases from V and 2 bases from J, the junction contained 4 bases not matched to a gene. Germline V lookup: CDR1 SQVTM, CDR2 ANQGSEA. The CDR3 extends over 12 amino acids. The CDR3, as DNA: TGCAGCACCGGGACAGGTCAAGAGACCCAGTACTCC. Protein sequence: CSTGTGQETQYS.

This clonotype was detected only a few times. This chain uses TRBV9 with TRBJ2-2, with D perhaps assigned TRBD1 or TRBD2 (5 bases each). CDR1 and CDR2 (germline): SGDLS, YYNGEE. CDR3 length equals 13 residues. V lost 0 bases and J lost 6, with 6 bases in between. The CDR3 loop is CASSVGGSGELFF. CDR3 DNA sequence: TGTGCCAGCAGCGTAGGGGGGTCCGGGGAGCTGTTTTTT. Filled out from reference TRBV9 and TRBJ2-2, the complete variable domain reads DSGVTQTPKHLITATGQRVTLRCSPRSGDLSVYWYQQSLDQGLQFLIQYYNGEERAKGNILERFSAQQFPDLHSELNLSSLELGDSALYFCASSVGGSGELFFGEGSRLTVL.

Regarding this clonotype: At one end the junction does not follow the germline gene, possibly because of a read error. This chain connects TRBV11-2 to TRBJ2-2, with D possibly TRBD2 on 5 matching bases. Looked up from germline, CDR1 is SGHAT and CDR2 is FQNNGV. This CDR3 region has 11 residues. For the CDR3, the DNA is TGTGCCAGCAGCTTAACCGGGGAGCTGGTTTTT. This translates into CASSLTGELVF. The whole variable domain, remainder taken from reference TRBV11-2 and TRBJ2-2, is EAGVAQSPRYKIIEKRQSVAFWCNPISGHATLYWYQQILGQGPKLLIQFQNNGVVDDSQLPKDRFSAERLKGVDSTLKIQPAKLEDSAVYLCASSLTGELVFGEGSRLTVL.